This T cell receptor (beta chain) was retrieved from a study of T-cell reconstitution after alpha-beta-depleted transplantation in children. This clonotype was counted at least ten times. During its preparation, the TCRbeta library received unique molecular identifiers. TCRdb recomputed calls from the PCR reads with MiXCR, one row per CDR3 protein. The sample lists just over 350,000 distinct CDR3 sequences, about an eighth seen once, with over 3.5% in the top ten. The V gene lost 5 bases and the J gene lost 3 bases, with 12 bases spanning the gap. Germline assignment: CDR1 SGHVS and CDR2 FQNEAQ. This CDR3 comprises 14 residues.

V and J are TRBV7-8 and TRBJ2-3, with no clear D. This clonotype was sampled from a human donor who donated a stem cell graft to a child with Fanconi anemia. Sequencing was performed on PBMCs, taken from the stem cell graft. DNA for the CDR3: TGTGCCAGCAGCACCTATATTGAAACAGATACGCAGTATTTT. Translating gives CASSTYIETDTQYF.